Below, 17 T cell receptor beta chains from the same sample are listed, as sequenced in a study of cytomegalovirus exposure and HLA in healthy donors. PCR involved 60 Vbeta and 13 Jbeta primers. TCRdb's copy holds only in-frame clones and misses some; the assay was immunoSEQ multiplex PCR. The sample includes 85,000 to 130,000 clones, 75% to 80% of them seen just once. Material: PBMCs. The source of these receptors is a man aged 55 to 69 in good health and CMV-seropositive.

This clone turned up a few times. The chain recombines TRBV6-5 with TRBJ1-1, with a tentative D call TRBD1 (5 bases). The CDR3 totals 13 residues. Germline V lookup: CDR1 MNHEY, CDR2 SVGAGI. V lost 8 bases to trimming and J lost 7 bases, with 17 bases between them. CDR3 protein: CASLVGLGGEAFF. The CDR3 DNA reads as TGTGCCAGCCTTGTGGGGCTGGGGGGTGAAGCTTTCTTT.

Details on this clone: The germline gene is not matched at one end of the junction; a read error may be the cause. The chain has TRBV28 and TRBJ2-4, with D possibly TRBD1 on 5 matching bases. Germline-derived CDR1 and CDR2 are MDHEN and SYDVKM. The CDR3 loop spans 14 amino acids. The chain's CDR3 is CASTLRTHKNIQYF. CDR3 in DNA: TGTGCCAGCACTTTACGGACACACAAAAACATTCAGTACTTC.

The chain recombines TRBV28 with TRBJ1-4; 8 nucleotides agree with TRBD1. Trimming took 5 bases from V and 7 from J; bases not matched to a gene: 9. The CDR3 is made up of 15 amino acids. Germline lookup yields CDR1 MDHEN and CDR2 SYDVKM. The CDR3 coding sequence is TGTGCCAGCAGTACCAACCGGGACAGGACTGAAAAACTGTTTTTT. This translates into CASSTNRDRTEKLFF.

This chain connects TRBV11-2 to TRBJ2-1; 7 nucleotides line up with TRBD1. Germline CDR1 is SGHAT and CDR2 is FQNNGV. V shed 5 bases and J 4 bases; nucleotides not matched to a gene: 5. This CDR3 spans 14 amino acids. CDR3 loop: CASSRRTGYNEQFF. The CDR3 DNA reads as TGTGCCAGCAGCAGGAGGACAGGTTACAATGAGCAGTTCTTC.

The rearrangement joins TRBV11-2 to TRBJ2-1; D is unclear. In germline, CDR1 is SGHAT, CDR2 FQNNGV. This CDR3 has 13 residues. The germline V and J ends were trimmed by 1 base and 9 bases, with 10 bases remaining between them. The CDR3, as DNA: TGTGCCAGCAGCTTAGTCCGGAGAACTGAGCAGTTCTTC. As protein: CASSLVRRTEQFF.

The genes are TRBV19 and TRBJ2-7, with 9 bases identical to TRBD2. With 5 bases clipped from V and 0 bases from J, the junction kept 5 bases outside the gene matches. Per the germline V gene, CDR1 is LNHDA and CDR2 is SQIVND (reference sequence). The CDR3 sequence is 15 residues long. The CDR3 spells CASSRPSGASYEQYF. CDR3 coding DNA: TGTGCCAGTAGTCGTCCTAGCGGGGCCTCCTACGAGCAGTACTTC.

The CDR3 protein is CASSLDGTGGGDIQYF. CDR3 sequence (DNA): TGTGCCAGCAGCTTAGACGGGACAGGGGGGGGAGACATTCAGTACTTC. The chain couples TRBV7-9 to TRBJ2-4; TRBD1 aligns across 11 bases. The V segment lost 1 base and the J segment 8 bases; nucleotides outside the gene matches: 7. This CDR3 has 16 amino acids. Germline CDR1 reads SEHNR; CDR2 reads FQNEAQ (reference sequence).

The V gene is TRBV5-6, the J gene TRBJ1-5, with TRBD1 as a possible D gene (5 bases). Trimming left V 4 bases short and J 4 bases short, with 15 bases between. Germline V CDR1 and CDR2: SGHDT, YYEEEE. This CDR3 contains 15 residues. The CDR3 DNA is TGTGCCAGCAGCATAGGGACTGCCTTTAATCAGCCCCAGCATTTT. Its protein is CASSIGTAFNQPQHF.

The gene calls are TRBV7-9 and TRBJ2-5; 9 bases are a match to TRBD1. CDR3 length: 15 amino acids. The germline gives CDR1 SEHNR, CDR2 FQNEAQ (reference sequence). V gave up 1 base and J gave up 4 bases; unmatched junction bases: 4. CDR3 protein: CASSLGGQGRETQYF. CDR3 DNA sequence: TGTGCCAGCAGCTTAGGTGGACAGGGGAGAGAGACCCAGTACTTC. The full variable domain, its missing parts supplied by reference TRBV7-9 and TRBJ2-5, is DTGVSQNPRHKITKRGQNVTFRCDPISEHNRLYWYRQTLGQGPEFLTYFQNEAQLEKSRLLSDRFSAERPKGSFSTLEIQRTEQGDSAMYLCASSLGGQGRETQYFGPGTRLLVL.

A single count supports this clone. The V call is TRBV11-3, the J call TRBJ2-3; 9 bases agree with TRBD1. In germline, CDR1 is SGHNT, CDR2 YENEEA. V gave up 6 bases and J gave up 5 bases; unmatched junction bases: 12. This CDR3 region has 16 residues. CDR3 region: CASSYGQGKGEDTQYF. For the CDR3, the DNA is TGTGCCAGCAGTTACGGACAGGGGAAGGGAGAAGATACGCAGTATTTT.

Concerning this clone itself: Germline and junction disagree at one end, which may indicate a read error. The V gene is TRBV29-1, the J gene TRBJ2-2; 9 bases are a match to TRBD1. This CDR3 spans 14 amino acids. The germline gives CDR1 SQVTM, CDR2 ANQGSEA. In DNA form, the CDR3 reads TGCAGCGCTGGGACAGGGACGAACACCGGGGAGCTGCTTTTT. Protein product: CSAGTGTNTGELLF.

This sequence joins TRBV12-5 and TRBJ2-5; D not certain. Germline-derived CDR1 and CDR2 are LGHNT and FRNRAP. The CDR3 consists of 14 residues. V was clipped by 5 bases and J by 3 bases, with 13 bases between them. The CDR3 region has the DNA TGTGCTAGTGGTCCTCTGCCGGGTGAAGAGACCCAGTACTTC. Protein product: CASGPLPGEETQYF.

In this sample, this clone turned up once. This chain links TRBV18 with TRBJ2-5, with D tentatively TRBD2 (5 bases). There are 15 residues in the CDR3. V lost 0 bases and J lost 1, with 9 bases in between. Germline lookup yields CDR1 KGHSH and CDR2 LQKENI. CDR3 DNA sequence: TGTGCCAGCTCACCACCGGGCGGGCCCCAAGAGACCCAGTACTTC. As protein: CASSPPGGPQETQYF. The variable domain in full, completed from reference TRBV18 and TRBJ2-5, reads NAGVMQNPRHLVRRRGQEARLRCSPMKGHSHVYWYRQLPEEGLKFMVYLQKENIIDESGMPKERFSAEFPKEGPSILRIQQVVRGDSAAYFCASSPPGGPQETQYFGPGTRLLVL.

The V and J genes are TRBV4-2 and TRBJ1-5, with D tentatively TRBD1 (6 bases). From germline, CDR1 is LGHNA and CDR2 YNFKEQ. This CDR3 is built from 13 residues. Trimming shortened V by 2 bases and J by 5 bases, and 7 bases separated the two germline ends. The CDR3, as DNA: TGTGCCAGCAGCCAAAACAGGGATCAGCCCCAGCATTTT. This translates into CASSQNRDQPQHF.

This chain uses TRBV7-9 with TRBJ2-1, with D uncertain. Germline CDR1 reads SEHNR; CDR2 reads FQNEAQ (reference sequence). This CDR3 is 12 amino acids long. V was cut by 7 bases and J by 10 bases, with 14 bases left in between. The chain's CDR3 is CASTPSGGEQFF. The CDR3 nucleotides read TGTGCCAGCACCCCCTCGGGTGGAGAGCAGTTCTTC.

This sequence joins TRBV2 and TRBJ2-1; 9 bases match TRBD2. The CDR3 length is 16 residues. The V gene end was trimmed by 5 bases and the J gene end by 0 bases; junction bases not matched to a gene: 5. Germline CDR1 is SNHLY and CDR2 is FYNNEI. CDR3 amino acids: CASSKVSGGSYNEQFF. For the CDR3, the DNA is TGTGCCAGCAGTAAAGTTAGCGGGGGCTCCTACAATGAGCAGTTCTTC.

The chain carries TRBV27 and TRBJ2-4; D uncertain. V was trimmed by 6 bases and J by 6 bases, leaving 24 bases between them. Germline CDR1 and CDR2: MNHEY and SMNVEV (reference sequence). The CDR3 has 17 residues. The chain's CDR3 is CASSLRRSLSQSNIQYF. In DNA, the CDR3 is TGTGCCAGCAGCCTACGGCGGTCTCTTAGCCAGTCAAACATTCAGTACTTC.